The 9 T cell receptor beta chains below were found in one sample sequenced in a study of T cell responses to AZD1222 COVID-19 vaccine. Produced via immunoSEQ multiplex PCR; TCRdb's table is partial and in-frame only. The data show about 150,000 clones, around nine tenths seen once. The starting material was peripheral blood, obtained on day 0 of AZD1222 vaccination. Receptor source: an adult in good health.

The genes are TRBV5-1 and TRBJ1-1; D call uncertain. The germline gives CDR1 SGHRS, CDR2 YFSETQ. The CDR3 contains 16 residues. V was shortened by 0 bases and J by 0 bases, with 12 bases between the two germline ends. CDR3 loop: CASSLGAGTMNTEAFF. The CDR3 coding sequence is TGCGCCAGCAGCTTGGGGGCGGGTACCATGAACACTGAAGCTTTCTTT.

The CDR3 DNA sequence: TGTGCCAGCAGCGTAGGTGTCTATACAGATACGCAGTATTTT. It translates to CASSVGVYTDTQYF. This chain joins TRBV9 and TRBJ2-3, with D hard to call. Deletions cut 0 bases from V and 3 bases from J, with 8 bases between. Germline CDR1 SGDLS, CDR2 YYNGEE. CDR3 length equals 14 residues.

This sequence joins TRBV30 and TRBJ2-3; D remains ambiguous. This CDR3 is 12 amino acids long. Trimming stripped 3 bases from V and 4 bases from J, with 8 bases between. Germline V CDR1 and CDR2: GTSNPN, SVGIG (reference sequence). The CDR3 DNA sequence: TGTGCCTGGAGCCCTGGGGCAGATACGCAGTATTTT. It specifies CAWSPGADTQYF.

The chain links TRBV2 to TRBJ1-4, with D possibly TRBD1 on 5 matching bases. Looked up from germline, CDR1 is SNHLY and CDR2 is FYNNEI. The CDR3 length is 18 residues. V lost 2 bases and J 0 bases, leaving 16 bases between the germline ends. Here the CDR3 reads CASSELGKGTATNEKLFF. CDR3 nucleotides: TGTGCCAGCAGTGAATTGGGAAAAGGGACTGCAACTAATGAAAAACTGTTTTTT. Full variable domain (remainder filled in from reference TRBV2 and TRBJ1-4): EPEVTQTPSHQVTQMGQEVILRCVPISNHLYFYWYRQILGQKVEFLVSFYNNEISEKSEIFDDQFSVERPDGSNFTLKIRSTKLEDSAMYFCASSELGKGTATNEKLFFGSGTQLSVL.

The chain combines TRBV19 with TRBJ2-6; no clear D gene. Trimming shortened V by 1 base and J by 2 bases, and 15 bases separated the two germline ends. From germline, CDR1 is LNHDA and CDR2 SQIVND (reference sequence). This CDR3 has 18 residues. The CDR3 region has the DNA TGTGCCAGTAGTATAGTTCTCGGCTTAGTGGCTGGGGCCAACGTCCTGACTTTC. It yields the protein CASSIVLGLVAGANVLTF.

The gene calls are TRBV2 and TRBJ1-3, with TRBD1 matching over 11 bases. This CDR3 contains 16 residues. After removal of 3 bases from V and 4 bases from J, the junction contained 5 bases not matched to a gene. Germline CDR1 and CDR2: SNHLY and FYNNEI. The CDR3 region is CASSETGTGGGNTIYF. CDR3 DNA sequence: TGTGCCAGCAGTGAGACCGGGACAGGGGGGGGAAACACCATATATTTT. Together with reference TRBV2 and TRBJ1-3, the CDR3 gives the full variable domain: EPEVTQTPSHQVTQMGQEVILRCVPISNHLYFYWYRQILGQKVEFLVSFYNNEISEKSEIFDDQFSVERPDGSNFTLKIRSTKLEDSAMYFCASSETGTGGGNTIYFGEGSWLTVV.

V and J are TRBV11-2 and TRBJ2-3, with 10 positions matching TRBD2. This CDR3 is 16 amino acids long. Germline V CDR1 and CDR2: SGHAT, FQNNGV. Trimming at V came to 5 bases and at J to 8 bases, leaving 13 bases not matched to a gene. The CDR3 DNA sequence: TGTGCCAGCAGCGCCCAACCGGGACTAGCGTTAAGTACGCAGTATTTT. This translates into CASSAQPGLALSTQYF.

This chain connects TRBV5-1 to TRBJ2-7; unclear D gene. The CDR3 totals 13 residues. Trimming took off 0 bases at V and 4 bases at J, with 8 bases between the two ends. The V gene's germline CDR1 is SGHRS and CDR2 YFSETQ. CDR3 nucleotides: TGCGCCAGCAGCTTGGTTGACCCTTACGAGCAGTACTTC. Translation: CASSLVDPYEQYF.

This rearrangement joins TRBV7-3 to TRBJ2-2; 10 bases map to TRBD2. CDR1 and CDR2 (germline): SGHTA, FQGTGA. The trim removed 5 bases at V and 7 bases at J, leaving 10 bases unmatched. The CDR3 has 16 residues. The CDR3: CASSPAGTSAGGELFF. DNA for the CDR3: TGTGCCAGCAGCCCAGCCGGGACTAGCGCCGGCGGGGAGCTGTTTTTT.